The 27 T cell receptor beta chains in this list originate from one sample, sequenced in a study of T-cell memory formation after mild COVID-19. TCRdb itself ran the 5' RACE reads through MiXCR, one entry per CDR3 protein. The sample has fewer than 600,000 distinct CDR3 sequences; less than 25% are singletons. Sequencing was done on a sample of PBMCs or a T cell subset sorted from them (not recorded which). These receptors all stem from an adult woman who had mild COVID-19 (a few samples of this study predate the infection). Cell type and time point are not known.

This clonotype has just a few counts. The rearrangement links TRBV30 to TRBJ2-2; D is uncertain. V shed 0 bases and J shed 0 bases, with 11 bases lying between them. Germline-derived CDR1 and CDR2 are GTSNPN and SVGIG (reference sequence). The CDR3 extends over 16 amino acids. CDR3 loop: CAWSVRWRSNTGELFF. In DNA form, the CDR3 reads TGTGCCTGGAGTGTACGTTGGCGGTCGAACACCGGGGAGCTGTTTTTT.

The J gene is TRBJ2-1, the V gene TRBV18; 12 nucleotides match TRBD2. Germline CDR1 is KGHSH and CDR2 is LQKENI. V shed 8 bases and J 9 bases; nucleotides not matched to a gene: 11. CDR3 length: 15 amino acids. CDR3 nucleotides: TGTGCCAGCATACGTGAGACTAGCGGGAGATCTGAGCAGTTCTTC. This sequence encodes CASIRETSGRSEQFF.

The chain carries TRBV5-1 and TRBJ2-1; maybe TRBD2 (6 bases). Germline lookup yields CDR1 SGHRS and CDR2 YFSETQ. Trimming removed 1 base at V and 0 bases at J, with 14 bases between. The CDR3 extends over 17 amino acids. The CDR3 spells CASSLLGGQSSYNEQFF. The CDR3 nucleotides are TGCGCCAGCAGCTTGTTGGGAGGCCAGAGCTCCTACAATGAGCAGTTCTTC.

This chain links TRBV5-4 with TRBJ2-6, with no clear D. The germline gives CDR1 SGHNT, CDR2 YYREEE (reference sequence). This CDR3 comprises 14 residues. The germline V and J ends were trimmed by 0 bases and 3 bases, with 4 bases remaining between them. The CDR3 here is CASSLVFGANVLTF. The CDR3 DNA reads TGTGCCAGCAGCTTGGTTTTTGGGGCCAACGTCCTGACTTTC.

The chain is built from TRBV12-3 or TRBV12-4 and TRBJ2-2; D perhaps matches TRBD1 (6 bases). Trimming shortened V by 8 bases and J by 6 bases, and 10 bases separated the two germline ends. This CDR3 spans 12 amino acids. CDR3: CASAWTAGELFF. The CDR3 DNA reads as TGTGCCAGCGCCTGGACAGCCGGGGAGCTGTTTTTT.

V gene TRBV5-1 combines with J gene TRBJ1-3, with D possibly matching TRBD1 (6 bases). The CDR3 runs to 15 residues. Germline lookup yields CDR1 SGHRS and CDR2 YFSETQ. Trimming left V 8 bases short and J 0 bases short, with 15 bases between. CDR3 sequence: CASRTGPPSGNTIYF. The CDR3 region has the DNA TGCGCCAGTCGAACAGGGCCCCCCTCTGGAAACACCATATATTTT.

This chain uses TRBV4-2 with TRBJ2-3; possible D gene TRBD2, 7 bases. Germline CDR1 reads LGHNA; CDR2 reads YNFKEQ. V was trimmed by 4 bases and J by 1 base, leaving 15 bases between them. CDR3 size: 16 residues. DNA for the CDR3: TGTGCCAGCAGCCGTCTGGGGGGGGCCGGCACAGATACGCAGTATTTT. This codes for CASSRLGGAGTDTQYF.

This chain connects TRBV27 to TRBJ2-1; 8 bases match TRBD1. V shed 7 bases and J 4 bases; nucleotides not matched to a gene: 3. CDR1 is MNHEY and CDR2 is SMNVEV in the germline V gene (reference sequence). This CDR3 comprises 13 residues. CDR3 region: CASTRDRYNEQFF. The DNA of the CDR3 is TGTGCCAGCACCCGGGACAGGTACAATGAGCAGTTCTTC.

This clonotype was picked up a small number of times. The CDR3 loop is CAWSAGLGQIEAFF. The CDR3, as DNA: TGTGCCTGGAGTGCGGGATTAGGGCAGATAGAAGCTTTCTTT. The chain links TRBV30 to TRBJ1-1; D ambiguous. Per germline, CDR1 GTSNPN and CDR2 SVGIG (reference sequence). This CDR3 is 14 amino acids long. V lost 1 base and J 8 bases, leaving 17 bases between the germline ends. Based on the CDR3 plus reference TRBV30 and TRBJ1-1, the full variable domain is SQTIHQWPATLVQPVGSPLSLECTVEGTSNPNLYWYRQAAGRGLQLLFYSVGIGQISSEVPQNLSASRPQDRQFILSSKKLLLSDSGFYLCAWSAGLGQIEAFFGQGTRLTVV.

In this sample, this clonotype turned up a few times. The V call is TRBV6-2 or TRBV6-3, the J call TRBJ2-4; 12 bases agree with TRBD2. The CDR3 is 15 amino acids. CDR1 and CDR2 (germline): MNHEY, SVGEGT. V gave up 5 bases and J gave up 8 bases; unmatched junction bases: 7. In DNA form, the CDR3 reads TGTGCCAGCAGTGGGACTAGCGGGCCCCGGGACATTCAGTACTTC. As protein: CASSGTSGPRDIQYF.

This clonotype was counted at least ten times. The rearrangement uses TRBV3-1 and TRBJ2-1; TRBD2 matches 10 bases. This CDR3 spans 14 amino acids. Germline CDR1 and CDR2: LGHDT and YNNKEL (reference sequence). The J segment lost 4 bases and the V segment lost 4 bases, leaving 1 base of the junction unmatched. The CDR3 region is CASSRTSGYNEQFF. CDR3 in DNA: TGTGCCAGCAGCCGGACTAGCGGTTACAATGAGCAGTTCTTC.

The chain recombines TRBV2 with TRBJ1-5; weak D call: TRBD1 (5 bases). With 4 bases removed from V and 7 bases from J, the gap between germline ends came to 17 bases. Germline lookup yields CDR1 SNHLY and CDR2 FYNNEI. This CDR3 is 15 amino acids long. The CDR3 region is CASSVGDAARQPQHF. In DNA, the CDR3 is TGTGCCAGCAGTGTAGGGGACGCAGCGAGGCAGCCCCAGCATTTT.

The chain has TRBV5-6 and TRBJ2-3; the D is unclear. Trimming removed 5 bases at V and 5 bases at J, with 9 bases between. Germline CDR1 SGHDT, CDR2 YYEEEE. The CDR3 totals 12 residues. This CDR3 is CASRIGQDTQYF. As DNA, the CDR3 is TGTGCCAGCAGGATTGGCCAAGATACGCAGTATTTT.

This clonotype was observed a few times. V is TRBV6-5 and J is TRBJ1-2; D remains unclear. This CDR3 spans 13 amino acids. V lost 2 bases and J 3 bases, leaving 7 bases between the germline ends. In germline, CDR1 is MNHEY, CDR2 SVGAGI. In nucleotides, the CDR3 is TGTGCCAGCAGTTACCAGTGGGACTATGGCTACACCTTC. Its translation is CASSYQWDYGYTF.

The CDR3 sequence: CASATGNSNTGELFF. The CDR3 DNA sequence: TGTGCCAGCGCCACAGGGAACTCGAACACCGGGGAGCTGTTTTTT. The V call is TRBV2, the J call TRBJ2-2; possibly TRBD1 for D (6 bases). V lost 8 bases and J 0 bases, leaving 13 bases between the germline ends. Per the germline V gene, CDR1 is SNHLY and CDR2 is FYNNEI. The CDR3 sequence is 15 residues long.

This clonotype has only a few counts. The chain carries TRBV14 and TRBJ2-1; the D gene is possibly TRBD1 (6 bases). The CDR3 is 14 residues long. Trimming removed 3 bases from V and 4 bases from J, with 10 bases in between. Germline-derived CDR1 and CDR2 are SGHDN and FVKESK. In DNA, the CDR3 is TGTGCCAGCAGCCATTGGACAGCATACAATGAGCAGTTCTTC. It yields the protein CASSHWTAYNEQFF.

The chain couples TRBV18 to TRBJ2-4; 7 bases map to TRBD1. J was trimmed by 0 bases and V by 2 bases; bases with no gene match: 7. Germline loops: CDR1 KGHSH, CDR2 LQKENI. The CDR3 extends over 17 amino acids. Here the CDR3 reads CASSPKRQGEAKNIQYF. Here the CDR3 DNA reads TGTGCCAGCTCACCAAAAAGACAGGGTGAAGCCAAAAACATTCAGTACTTC. Full variable domain (rest looked up from reference TRBV18 and TRBJ2-4): NAGVMQNPRHLVRRRGQEARLRCSPMKGHSHVYWYRQLPEEGLKFMVYLQKENIIDESGMPKERFSAEFPKEGPSILRIQQVVRGDSAAYFCASSPKRQGEAKNIQYFGAGTRLSVL.

This clonotype was detected a few times. The gene calls are TRBV5-1 and TRBJ2-3, with 7 nucleotides matching TRBD1. V was pared by 4 bases and J by 0 bases, with 2 bases of the junction left unmatched. The CDR3 has 14 amino acids. Germline V gene sequence: CDR1 SGHRS, CDR2 YFSETQ. The CDR3 DNA sequence: TGCGCCAGCAGCCGGGACAGTAGCACAGATACGCAGTATTTT. This gives the protein CASSRDSSTDTQYF.

The sample holds one count of this clonotype. This sequence joins TRBV6-5 and TRBJ1-2, with D possibly being TRBD1 (5 bases). V was cut by 2 bases and J by 2 bases, with 12 bases left in between. The CDR3 consists of 15 residues. The germline CDR1 and CDR2 sequences are MNHEY and SVGAGI. The CDR3 DNA sequence: TGTGCCAGCAGTTACCACGGGGCGGGGAACTATGGCTACACCTTC. Translating gives CASSYHGAGNYGYTF.

The rearrangement links TRBV3-1 to TRBJ1-1; D gene uncertain. Germline CDR1 is LGHDT and CDR2 is YNNKEL (reference sequence). This CDR3 region has 14 residues. V shed 5 bases and J shed 0 bases, with 10 bases lying between them. Written as DNA, the CDR3 is TGTGCCAGCAGCTATACGACACTGAACACTGAAGCTTTCTTT. It is translated as CASSYTTLNTEAFF.

This clonotype was detected only a few times. J is TRBJ2-7 and V is TRBV27; D is ambiguous. V was clipped by 7 bases and J by 7 bases, with 17 bases between them. The CDR3 has 13 residues. CDR1 and CDR2 from the germline V gene are MNHEY and SMNVEV (reference sequence). The CDR3 protein is CASTQSPHEEQYF. CDR3 DNA sequence: TGTGCCAGCACCCAGAGCCCTCACGAGGAGCAGTACTTC.

The rearrangement joins TRBV20-1 to TRBJ1-5; D gene unclear. The V and J ends lost 2 bases and 4 bases respectively, with 6 bases between them. The CDR3 runs to 12 residues. CDR1 is DFQATT, CDR2 SNEGSKA, per germline (reference sequence). The CDR3 DNA follows: TGCAGTGCTAGACAGAAAAATCAGCCCCAGCATTTT. Protein sequence: CSARQKNQPQHF.

Worth noting for this clonotype: No DNA is shown, since the ends of the CDR3 on it are uncertain; the CDR3 is the one TCRdb lists. The CDR3 here is CAWSVAGGIEKLSF. V and J are TRBV30 and TRBJ1-4; the table calls TRBD1, which could not be checked here. Ends included, the CDR3 has 14 residues. The germline CDR1 and CDR2 sequences are GTSNPN and SVGIG (reference sequence).

This clonotype was picked up a small number of times. The chain links TRBV18 to TRBJ2-7; D is perhaps TRBD1 (6 bases). The CDR3 is 14 residues long. CDR1 and CDR2 from the germline V gene are KGHSH and LQKENI. Trimming left V 4 bases short and J 4 bases short, with 14 bases between. The CDR3, as DNA: TGTGCCAGCTCACTCTCCGGGACACCATACGAGCAGTACTTC. It codes for CASSLSGTPYEQYF.

V gene TRBV29-1 combines with J gene TRBJ2-1; 8 bases line up with TRBD2. V shed 6 bases, J shed 6 bases, and the junction held 13 bases outside the gene matches. This CDR3 has 15 residues. Germline V gene lookup returns CDR1 SQVTM and CDR2 ANQGSEA. The CDR3 reads CSVSTGTRFPNEQFF. The CDR3 DNA sequence: TGCAGCGTCTCAACCGGGACTAGATTTCCCAATGAGCAGTTCTTC.

This chain connects TRBV5-1 to TRBJ1-6; 7 bases align to TRBD1. Germline CDR1 SGHRS, CDR2 YFSETQ. The CDR3 runs to 14 residues. The junction had 4 bases not matched to a gene; V was cut back by 0 bases and J by 10 bases. CDR3 sequence reads: CASSLVGGGSPLHF. CDR3 nucleotide sequence: TGCGCCAGCAGCTTGGTAGGGGGCGGGTCACCCCTCCACTTT.

This clonotype was counted ten times or more. The chain carries TRBV7-2 and TRBJ2-2; 7 positions match TRBD1. Trimming removed 4 bases from V and 1 base from J; junction bases left unmatched: 6. The CDR3 length is 16 residues. CDR1 and CDR2 from the germline V gene are SGHTA and FQGNSA. CDR3 coding DNA: TGTGCCAGCAGCTCCCCGGGACAGCTGAACACCGGGGAGCTGTTTTTT. Protein: CASSSPGQLNTGELFF.